This entry lists 31 T cell receptor beta chains sequenced from one sample in a study of cytomegalovirus exposure and HLA in healthy donors. The PCR used 60 Vbeta and 13 Jbeta primers. Sequencing used immunoSEQ multiplex PCR; TCRdb keeps in-frame clones, though not all of them. The sample has tens of thousands of clones; roughly 68% are singletons. Material for sequencing was PBMCs. Source of these receptors: a woman aged 45-60 years in good health and CMV-seronegative.

The CDR3 sequence: CASSYVGLGDTQYF. The CDR3 region has the DNA TGTGCCAGCAGTTACGTCGGACTAGGCGATACGCAGTATTTT. V is TRBV6-5 and J is TRBJ2-3; 7 bases fit TRBD2. Germline loops: CDR1 MNHEY, CDR2 SVGAGI. Trimming at V came to 2 bases and at J to 6 bases, leaving 5 bases not matched to a gene. CDR3 length equals 14 residues.

This clone was recorded a few times. The chain has TRBV9 and TRBJ2-7; D might be TRBD1 (6 bases). The V gene lost 3 bases and the J gene lost 2 bases, with 12 bases spanning the gap. This CDR3 contains 14 residues. Per the germline V gene, CDR1 is SGDLS and CDR2 is YYNGEE. The CDR3 coding sequence is TGTGCCAGCAGCGCCGCAGGGGTAACCTACGAGCAGTACTTC. Translated, it gives CASSAAGVTYEQYF.

This clone has just one count. The chain is built from TRBV6-5 and TRBJ2-1; D is possibly TRBD1 (6 bases). Trimming left V 7 bases short and J 5 bases short, with 18 bases between. The germline V gene encodes CDR1 MNHEY and CDR2 SVGAGI. The CDR3 is 15 amino acids. The CDR3 coding sequence is TGTGCCAGCAACCTGGGGGCCGGACCCGACAATGAGCAGTTCTTC. Amino acids: CASNLGAGPDNEQFF.

The table lists this clone with a count of one. The chain carries TRBV27 and TRBJ1-2; a possible D gene is TRBD1 (5 bases). This CDR3 has 17 amino acids. Germline V CDR1 and CDR2: MNHEY, SMNVEV (reference sequence). Trimming cost V 0 bases and J 4 bases, with 18 bases left between them. The CDR3 reads CASSLSYLGEVFYGYTF. The CDR3 DNA follows: TGTGCCAGCAGTTTATCCTATCTAGGGGAGGTGTTCTATGGCTACACCTTC.

This chain uses TRBV7-9 with TRBJ1-2; TRBD1 might be the D (6 bases). Germline V gives CDR1 SEHNR, CDR2 FQNEAQ (reference sequence). CDR3 length equals 14 residues. The V gene lost 1 base and the J gene lost 6 bases, with 12 bases spanning the gap. The CDR3 DNA sequence: TGTGCCAGCAGCTTAGAGAGTCCAGGGGATGGCTACACCTTC. Amino acids: CASSLESPGDGYTF.

This clone was counted a few times. The genes are TRBV5-1 and TRBJ2-5; 7 nucleotides line up with TRBD1. The V gene's germline CDR1 is SGHRS and CDR2 YFSETQ. Trimming at V came to 4 bases and at J to 1 base, leaving 7 bases not matched to a gene. The CDR3 runs 15 residues. For the CDR3, the DNA is TGCGCCAGCAGCCGGGACGCAGGGGGCCAAGAGACCCAGTACTTC. Translation gives CASSRDAGGQETQYF.

The V gene is TRBV30, the J gene TRBJ2-7; 14 bases agree with TRBD2. Losses at the gene ends were 3 bases for V and 4 bases for J; bases not matched to a gene: 11. In germline, CDR1 is GTSNPN, CDR2 SVGIG (reference sequence). The CDR3 covers 17 residues. This chain's CDR3 is CAWRRTGTSGSRYEQYF. CDR3 nucleotide sequence: TGTGCCTGGAGAAGGACCGGGACTAGCGGGAGTAGGTACGAGCAGTACTTC.

CDR3: CASRLGQELTSPLHF. The CDR3 region has the DNA TGTGCCAGCAGGTTAGGACAGGAGTTAACTTCACCCCTCCACTTT. The V gene is TRBV2, the J gene TRBJ1-6, with TRBD1 identical over 7 bases. CDR3 length: 15 residues. Germline assignment: CDR1 SNHLY and CDR2 FYNNEI. Trimming took 6 bases from V and 9 from J; bases not matched to a gene: 11.

This clone was counted between two and nine times. The chain links TRBV2 to TRBJ1-3; D is possibly TRBD1 (6 bases). Trimming left V 6 bases short and J 0 bases short, with 12 bases between. This CDR3 has 15 residues. CDR1 is SNHLY, CDR2 FYNNEI, per germline. The CDR3 sequence: CASSVDSRSGNTIYF. CDR3 DNA sequence: TGTGCCAGCAGCGTGGACAGTCGCTCTGGAAACACCATATATTTT.

The chain has TRBV7-9 and TRBJ1-1; TRBD1 aligns across 11 bases. V dropped 5 bases and J dropped 1; count of bases not matched to a gene: 6. Looked up from germline, CDR1 is SEHNR and CDR2 is FQNEAQ (reference sequence). This CDR3 contains 16 residues. CDR3 region: CASSPRTGGGNTEAFF. CDR3 in DNA: TGTGCCAGCAGCCCGAGGACAGGGGGCGGGAACACTGAAGCTTTCTTT.

The table lists this clone with a few counts. The V call is TRBV6-5, the J call TRBJ1-3; no reliable D call. There are 13 residues in the CDR3. CDR1 MNHEY and CDR2 SVGAGI come from the germline V gene. V was cut by 7 bases and J by 4 bases, with 11 bases left in between. The CDR3, as DNA: TGTGCCAGCAAGCGGGGATTCGGAAACACCATATATTTT. Residues: CASKRGFGNTIYF.

V and J are TRBV6-5 and TRBJ1-2; unclear D gene. The CDR3 sequence is 13 residues long. V lost 6 bases to trimming and J lost 2 bases, with 10 bases between them. Germline CDR1 and CDR2: MNHEY and SVGAGI. The CDR3 loop reads CASSYGGNYGYTF. The CDR3 bases are TGTGCCAGCAGCTACGGAGGGAACTATGGCTACACCTTC.

The rearrangement links TRBV30 to TRBJ2-5; maybe TRBD2 (5 bases). CDR1 and CDR2 (germline): GTSNPN, SVGIG (reference sequence). CDR3 length: 13 amino acids. Trimming took 0 bases from V and 9 from J, leaving 14 bases between them. The CDR3 nucleotides are TGTGCCTGGAGTGTACGGTCGGGGTCGGCCCAGTACTTC. This translates into CAWSVRSGSAQYF.

This clone was detected only a few times. This sequence joins TRBV7-2 and TRBJ2-7; D perhaps matches TRBD2 (6 bases). This CDR3 spans 15 amino acids. V was pared by 4 bases and J by 5 bases, with 18 bases between. CDR1 is SGHTA and CDR2 is FQGNSA in the germline V gene. As DNA, the CDR3 is TGTGCCAGCAGCTCAATAGGAGGGCCAATCGACGAGCAGTACTTC. It yields the protein CASSSIGGPIDEQYF.

The chain couples TRBV7-2 to TRBJ1-1, with D perhaps matching TRBD1 (6 bases). Germline V CDR1 and CDR2: SGHTA, FQGNSA. CDR3 length equals 15 residues. V dropped 1 base and J dropped 5 bases, with 14 bases sitting between them. DNA of the CDR3: TGTGCCAGCAGCTTAGATCTGGGGGCTGGGACTGAAGCTTTCTTT. Residues: CASSLDLGAGTEAFF.

The chain uses TRBV2 and TRBJ1-1; D not certain. V was shortened by 7 bases and J by 1 base, with 10 bases between the two germline ends. The CDR3 extends over 13 amino acids. Looked up from germline, CDR1 is SNHLY and CDR2 is FYNNEI. DNA for the CDR3: TGTGCCAGCAATATAGTACGGAACACTGAAGCTTTCTTT. Translation: CASNIVRNTEAFF.

This clone has just a few counts. The chain joins TRBV6-5 to TRBJ2-1; 12 nucleotides agree with TRBD2. The CDR3 extends over 15 amino acids. Germline V lookup: CDR1 MNHEY, CDR2 SVGAGI. V lost 6 bases to trimming and J lost 8 bases; unmatched junction nucleotides: 8. The CDR3 sequence: CASSRPSGRADEQFF. The CDR3 nucleotides read TGTGCCAGCAGCCGCCCTAGCGGGAGGGCGGATGAGCAGTTCTTC.

This chain joins TRBV2 and TRBJ1-1, with no clear D. With 5 bases removed from V and 3 bases from J, the gap between germline ends came to 10 bases. Germline V gene sequence: CDR1 SNHLY, CDR2 FYNNEI. CDR3 size: 13 residues. This CDR3 reads CASSSMGYTEAFF. CDR3 coding DNA: TGTGCCAGCAGTTCGATGGGCTACACTGAAGCTTTCTTT.

The chain uses TRBV28 and TRBJ1-2, with unresolved D. The V gene's germline CDR1 is MDHEN and CDR2 SYDVKM. The V gene lost 2 bases and the J gene lost 6 bases, with 16 bases spanning the gap. The CDR3 consists of 15 residues. CDR3 in amino acids: CASSLAVQVPHGYTF. The CDR3 nucleotides are TGTGCCAGCAGTTTAGCCGTGCAGGTCCCCCATGGCTACACCTTC.

This clone was seen just once. CDR3 DNA: TGTGCCAGCAGCGTAGGGCGCCTAGCGGGAGCGTATACCGGGGAGCTGTTTTTT. It is translated as CASSVGRLAGAYTGELFF. This chain links TRBV9 with TRBJ2-2; TRBD2 matches at 10 bases. Trimming cost V 0 bases and J 5 bases; bases outside gene matches: 10. CDR1 and CDR2 (germline): SGDLS, YYNGEE. CDR3 length: 18 residues.

Only a few counts were recorded for this clone. This chain links TRBV5-4 with TRBJ2-7; 7 bases agree with TRBD1. J lost 0 bases, V lost 0 bases, and 6 bases had no gene match. Germline lookup yields CDR1 SGHNT and CDR2 YYREEE (reference sequence). CDR3 length: 16 residues. This CDR3 reads CASSLEGRGSSYEQYF. The CDR3 coding sequence is TGTGCCAGCAGCTTGGAGGGCAGGGGGAGCTCCTACGAGCAGTACTTC.

The chain recombines TRBV6-6 with TRBJ1-1; TRBD1 matches at 8 bases. The CDR3 extends over 15 amino acids. With 2 bases clipped from V and 6 bases from J, the junction kept 8 bases outside the gene matches. The V gene's germline CDR1 is MNHNY and CDR2 SVGAGI (reference sequence). The CDR3 nucleotides read TGTGCCAGCAGTTACGTGACAGGGGCCCTAGCTGAAGCTTTCTTT. Its translation: CASSYVTGALAEAFF.

The rearrangement uses TRBV5-1 and TRBJ2-5, with 9 nucleotides matching TRBD1. The CDR3 has 15 residues. Germline values: CDR1 SGHRS, CDR2 YFSETQ. With V trimmed by 0 bases and J by 5 bases, 5 bases remained unmatched. CDR3 DNA sequence: TGCGCCAGCAGCTTGGAGGGACAGGGCTTGGAGACCCAGTACTTC. Encoded protein: CASSLEGQGLETQYF.

This chain connects TRBV27 to TRBJ1-2; 9 bases map to TRBD1. Trimming removed 2 bases from V and 7 bases from J; junction bases left unmatched: 11. CDR3 length: 16 amino acids. CDR1 and CDR2 from the germline V gene are MNHEY and SMNVEV (reference sequence). The CDR3 region is CASSLTPDRGVSGYTF. DNA for the CDR3: TGTGCCAGCAGTTTAACGCCGGACAGGGGAGTTAGTGGCTACACCTTC.

This clone was detected once. The CDR3 region has the DNA TGCGCCAGCAGCCAGGGGACTAGCGGGTGGGGGAGCACAGATACGCAGTATTTT. Its protein is CASSQGTSGWGSTDTQYF. The chain links TRBV4-3 to TRBJ2-3, with TRBD2 matching over 12 bases. Germline V gene data show CDR1 as LGHNA and CDR2 as YSLEER. J was trimmed by 0 bases and V by 3 bases; bases with no gene match: 7. This CDR3 region has 18 residues.

The rearrangement links TRBV2 to TRBJ2-7, with a weak D call TRBD2 (6 bases). The V end lost 4 bases, the J end lost 4 bases, and 23 bases lay between the germline ends. Germline loops: CDR1 SNHLY, CDR2 FYNNEI. The CDR3 consists of 17 residues. CDR3 DNA: TGTGCCAGCAGTGTTTCTTCAACGGGAGTGAATGGGTACGAGCAGTACTTC. Translation: CASSVSSTGVNGYEQYF.

The rearrangement uses TRBV7-2 and TRBJ2-7, with 10 bases matching TRBD2. The V segment lost 2 bases and the J segment 2 bases; nucleotides outside the gene matches: 6. CDR3 length: 16 residues. Per the germline V gene, CDR1 is SGHTA and CDR2 is FQGNSA. The DNA for the CDR3 is TGTGCCAGCAGCTTACTCGGGCTAGCGGGAGCCTACGAGCAGTACTTC. It is translated as CASSLLGLAGAYEQYF.

The rearrangement joins TRBV6-5 to TRBJ2-1, with 11 bases matching TRBD2. Germline values: CDR1 MNHEY, CDR2 SVGAGI. This CDR3 has 15 residues. After removal of 4 bases from V and 4 bases from J, the junction contained 3 bases not matched to a gene. This chain's CDR3 is CASSSGTSGYNEQFF. CDR3 in DNA: TGTGCCAGCAGTTCGGGGACTAGCGGTTACAATGAGCAGTTCTTC.

The gene calls are TRBV10-1 and TRBJ2-7; D may be TRBD2 (6 bases). The CDR3 is 15 residues long. Looked up from germline, CDR1 is WNHNN and CDR2 is SYGVQD (reference sequence). Trimming left V 0 bases short and J 6 bases short, with 15 bases between. The chain's CDR3 is CASSESAGWASEQYF. DNA for the CDR3: TGCGCCAGCAGTGAGTCGGCGGGGTGGGCGTCCGAGCAGTACTTC.

The chain employs TRBV19 and TRBJ2-1; 7 bases map to TRBD2. V shed 3 bases and J 2 bases; nucleotides not matched to a gene: 4. CDR3 length: 15 amino acids. The germline gives CDR1 LNHDA, CDR2 SQIVND (reference sequence). The CDR3 protein is CASSISGNPYNEQFF. CDR3 coding DNA: TGTGCCAGTAGTATCAGCGGGAATCCCTACAATGAGCAGTTCTTC.

V is TRBV5-1 and J is TRBJ2-4, with D perhaps TRBD2 (5 bases). V was clipped by 3 bases and J by 9 bases, with 16 bases between them. The CDR3 has 14 residues. The germline gives CDR1 SGHRS, CDR2 YFSETQ. The CDR3 spells CASSSRGQPSIQYF. The CDR3 DNA sequence: TGCGCCAGCAGCTCAAGAGGGCAGCCAAGCATTCAGTACTTC.